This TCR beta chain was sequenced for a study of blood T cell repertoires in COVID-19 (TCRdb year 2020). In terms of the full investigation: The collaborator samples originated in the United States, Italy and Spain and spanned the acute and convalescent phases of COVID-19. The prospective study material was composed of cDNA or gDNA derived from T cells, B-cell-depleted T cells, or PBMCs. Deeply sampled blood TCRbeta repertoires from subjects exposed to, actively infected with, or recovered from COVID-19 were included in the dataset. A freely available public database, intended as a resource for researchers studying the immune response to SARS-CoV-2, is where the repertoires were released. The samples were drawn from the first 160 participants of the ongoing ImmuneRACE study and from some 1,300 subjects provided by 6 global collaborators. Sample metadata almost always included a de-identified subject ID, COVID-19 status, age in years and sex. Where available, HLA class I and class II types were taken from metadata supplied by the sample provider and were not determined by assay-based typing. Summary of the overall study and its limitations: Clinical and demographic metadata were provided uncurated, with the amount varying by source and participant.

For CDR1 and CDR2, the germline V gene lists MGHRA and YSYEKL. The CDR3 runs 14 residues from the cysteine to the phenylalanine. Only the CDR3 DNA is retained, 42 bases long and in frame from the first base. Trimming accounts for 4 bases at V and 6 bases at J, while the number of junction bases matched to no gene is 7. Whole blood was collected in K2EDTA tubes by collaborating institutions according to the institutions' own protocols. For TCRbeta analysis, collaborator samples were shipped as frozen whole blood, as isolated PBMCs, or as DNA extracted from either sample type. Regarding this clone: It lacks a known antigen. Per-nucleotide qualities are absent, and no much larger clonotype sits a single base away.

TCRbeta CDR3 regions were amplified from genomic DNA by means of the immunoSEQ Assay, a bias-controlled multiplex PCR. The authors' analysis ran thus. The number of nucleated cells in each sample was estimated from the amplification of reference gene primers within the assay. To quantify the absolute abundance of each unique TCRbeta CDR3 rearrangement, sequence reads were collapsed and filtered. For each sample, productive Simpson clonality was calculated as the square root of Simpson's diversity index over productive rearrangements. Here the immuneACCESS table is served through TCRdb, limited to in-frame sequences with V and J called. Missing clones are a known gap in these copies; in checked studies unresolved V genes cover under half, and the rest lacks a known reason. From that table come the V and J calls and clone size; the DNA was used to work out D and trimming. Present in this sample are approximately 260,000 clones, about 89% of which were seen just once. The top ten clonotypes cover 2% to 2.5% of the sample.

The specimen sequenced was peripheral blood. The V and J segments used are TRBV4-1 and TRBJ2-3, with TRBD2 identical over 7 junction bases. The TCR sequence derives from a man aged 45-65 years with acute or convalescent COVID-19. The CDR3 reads CASSLPLAADTQYF. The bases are TGCGCCAGCAGCCTCCCCCTAGCGGCGGATACGCAGTATTTT.